This TCR beta chain stems from a study of TIL therapy for anti-PD-1-resistant metastatic lung cancer. Background on the study: Tumors carried a median about 1.6 non-synonymous mutations per megabase.

The libraries were made with immunoSEQ v3. The table came from immunoSEQ multiplex PCR; TCRdb's copy has only in-frame clones and leaves some out. The data show tens of thousands of clones, less than 85% seen once. Indicated time point: pre-treatment sample, taken before nivolumab and TIL therapy. Pleural nodules or supraclavicular lymph nodes made up most of the excised metastases sampled. V lost 7 bases and J lost 5, with 17 bases in between. The CDR3 contains 14 residues. Germline CDR1 is MNHEY and CDR2 is SVGAGI. Study findings and constraints: Compared with baseline intratumoral T cells, expanded TIL cultures were more clonal and less diverse (about 6% vs 30%).

On this clone itself: Its specificity is unknown.

The sequence was collected from a person aged 25 to 79 with non-small cell lung cancer. The J gene is TRBJ1-1, the V gene TRBV6-5, with D tentatively TRBD1 (5 bases). This sample comprised tumor tissue, obtained at baseline. The CDR3 nucleotides read TGTGCCAGCAAAGCGGAGAGGGGAGGAACTGAAGCTTTCTTT. Its translation: CASKAERGGTEAFF.